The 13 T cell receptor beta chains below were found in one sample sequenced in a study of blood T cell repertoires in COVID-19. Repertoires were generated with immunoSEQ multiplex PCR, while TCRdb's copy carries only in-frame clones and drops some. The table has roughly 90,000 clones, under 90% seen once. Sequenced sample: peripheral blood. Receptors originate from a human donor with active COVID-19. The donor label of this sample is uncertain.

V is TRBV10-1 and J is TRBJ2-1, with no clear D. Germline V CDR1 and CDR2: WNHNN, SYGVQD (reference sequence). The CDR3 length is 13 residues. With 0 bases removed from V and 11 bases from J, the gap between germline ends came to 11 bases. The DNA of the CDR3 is TGCGCCAGCAGTGAGTCGATCGGTTTTCAGCAGTTCTTC. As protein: CASSESIGFQQFF.

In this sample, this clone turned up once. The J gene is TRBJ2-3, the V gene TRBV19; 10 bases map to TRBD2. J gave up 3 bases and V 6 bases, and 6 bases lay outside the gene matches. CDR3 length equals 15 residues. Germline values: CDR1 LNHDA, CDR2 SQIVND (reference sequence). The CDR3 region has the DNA TGTGCCAGTAGCACCCTAGCGGGGGCGACAGATACGCAGTATTTT. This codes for CASSTLAGATDTQYF.

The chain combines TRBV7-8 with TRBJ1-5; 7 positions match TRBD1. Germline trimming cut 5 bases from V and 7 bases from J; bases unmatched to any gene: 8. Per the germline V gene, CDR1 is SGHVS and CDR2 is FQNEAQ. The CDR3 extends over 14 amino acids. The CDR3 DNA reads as TGTGCCAGCAGCCATCGACAGGGAGGCCAGCCCCAGCATTTT. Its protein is CASSHRQGGQPQHF. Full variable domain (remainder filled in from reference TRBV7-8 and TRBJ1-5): GAGVSQSPRYKVAKRGQDVALRCDPISGHVSLFWYQQALGQGPEFLTYFQNEAQLDKSGLPSDRFFAERPEGSVSTLKIQRTQQEDSAVYLCASSHRQGGQPQHFGDGTRLSIL.

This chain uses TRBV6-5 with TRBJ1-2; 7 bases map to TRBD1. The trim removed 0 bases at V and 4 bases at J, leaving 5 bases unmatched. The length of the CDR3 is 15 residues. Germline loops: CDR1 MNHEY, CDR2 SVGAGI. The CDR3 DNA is TGTGCCAGCAGTTACTCCGGGACAGTTATCTATGGCTACACCTTC. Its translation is CASSYSGTVIYGYTF.

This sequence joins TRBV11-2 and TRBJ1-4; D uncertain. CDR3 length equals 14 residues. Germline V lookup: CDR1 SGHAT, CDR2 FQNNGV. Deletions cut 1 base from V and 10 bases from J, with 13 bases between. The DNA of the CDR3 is TGTGCCAGCAGCTTAGCAGGCTACTCCGGAAAACTGTTTTTT. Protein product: CASSLAGYSGKLFF. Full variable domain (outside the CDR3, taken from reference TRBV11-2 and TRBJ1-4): EAGVAQSPRYKIIEKRQSVAFWCNPISGHATLYWYQQILGQGPKLLIQFQNNGVVDDSQLPKDRFSAERLKGVDSTLKIQPAKLEDSAVYLCASSLAGYSGKLFFGSGTQLSVL.

The CDR3 region has the DNA TGCGCCAGCAGCCAAGATAGGAGGTTGGTAGGTTCACCCCTCCACTTT. Translated, it gives CASSQDRRLVGSPLHF. The chain employs TRBV4-3 and TRBJ1-6; D call uncertain. Germline CDR1 LGHNA, CDR2 YSLEER. The V and J ends lost 0 bases and 9 bases respectively, with 15 bases between them. There are 16 residues in the CDR3.

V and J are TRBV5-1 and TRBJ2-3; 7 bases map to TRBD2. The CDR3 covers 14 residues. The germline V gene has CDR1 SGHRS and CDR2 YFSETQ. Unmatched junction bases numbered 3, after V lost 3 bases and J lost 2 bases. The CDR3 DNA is TGCGCCAGCAGCTACGGGGGGACCACAGATACGCAGTATTTT. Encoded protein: CASSYGGTTDTQYF.

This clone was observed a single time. CDR3 coding DNA: TGTGCCAGCAGCTTAGTTTTTGGGACTAGCGGATCCTACGAGCAGTACTTC. Amino acids: CASSLVFGTSGSYEQYF. This chain connects TRBV11-2 to TRBJ2-7; 11 bases align to TRBD2. The CDR3 is made up of 17 amino acids. The J segment lost 1 base and the V segment lost 1 base, leaving 6 bases of the junction unmatched. Germline V CDR1 and CDR2: SGHAT, FQNNGV.

The CDR3 spells CASSPFFLEAEAFF. CDR3 DNA: TGTGCCAGCAGCCCCTTCTTTCTGGAGGCTGAAGCTTTCTTT. The genes are TRBV3-1 (or the pseudogene TRBV3-2) and TRBJ1-1; D remains ambiguous. The length of the CDR3 is 14 residues. V lost 4 bases, J lost 6 bases, and 15 bases lay in between. Germline V CDR1 and CDR2: LGHDT, YNNKEL (reference sequence).

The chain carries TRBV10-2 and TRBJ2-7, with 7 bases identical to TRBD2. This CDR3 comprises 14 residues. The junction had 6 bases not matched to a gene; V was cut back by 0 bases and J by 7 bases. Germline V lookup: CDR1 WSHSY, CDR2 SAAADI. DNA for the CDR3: TGCGCCAGCAGTGAGTCTAGAACCGGGAGGGAGCAGTACTTC. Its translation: CASSESRTGREQYF.

The CDR3 coding sequence is TGTGCCAGCAGTTACCCCCGGGAGAACACTGAAGCTTTCTTT. Its translation: CASSYPRENTEAFF. The V call is TRBV6-6, the J call TRBJ1-1; D gene uncertain. The CDR3 consists of 14 residues. From germline, CDR1 is MNHNY and CDR2 SVGAGI (reference sequence). Deletions cut 2 bases from V and 1 base from J, with 8 bases between.

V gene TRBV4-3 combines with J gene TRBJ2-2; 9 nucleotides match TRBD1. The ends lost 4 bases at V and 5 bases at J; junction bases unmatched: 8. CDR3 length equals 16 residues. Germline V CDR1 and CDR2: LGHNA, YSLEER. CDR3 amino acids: CASSPSGTGTTGELFF. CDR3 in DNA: TGCGCCAGCAGCCCTTCCGGGACAGGGACTACCGGGGAGCTGTTTTTT.

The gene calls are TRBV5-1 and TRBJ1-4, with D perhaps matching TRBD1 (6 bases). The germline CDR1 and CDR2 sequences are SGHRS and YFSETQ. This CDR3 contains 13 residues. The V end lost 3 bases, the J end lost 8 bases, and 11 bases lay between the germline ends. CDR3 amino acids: CASSWRTDEKLFF. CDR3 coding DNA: TGCGCCAGCAGCTGGCGGACAGACGAAAAACTGTTTTTT. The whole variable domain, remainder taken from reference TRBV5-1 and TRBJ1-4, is KAGVTQTPRYLIKTRGQQVTLSCSPISGHRSVSWYQQTPGQGLQFLFEYFSETQRNKGNFPGRFSGRQFSNSRSEMNVSTLELGDSALYLCASSWRTDEKLFFGSGTQLSVL.